This T cell receptor beta chain was identified during a study of cytomegalovirus exposure and HLA in healthy donors. This clone appeared a few times. Other DNA sequences in the sample encode the same CDR3. PCR primers comprised 60 Vbeta and 13 Jbeta primers. TCRdb's copy holds only in-frame clones and misses some; the assay was immunoSEQ multiplex PCR. This sample yields approximately 160,000 clones, of which 75% are seen a single time; around 4.9% belongs to the top ten. Per the germline V gene, CDR1 is MDHEN and CDR2 is SYDVKM. The CDR3 is made up of 13 amino acids. Trimming stripped 3 bases from V and 4 bases from J, with 7 bases between.

Sequencing input: PBMCs. The sequence derives from a male donor in good health and CMV-seronegative. This chain connects TRBV28 to TRBJ1-5, with D unresolved. CDR3 residues: CASSFSTNQPQHF. CDR3 bases: TGTGCCAGCAGTTTTTCCACTAATCAGCCCCAGCATTTT. The full variable domain, completed using reference TRBV28 and TRBJ1-5, is DVKVTQSSRYLVKRTGEKVFLECVQDMDHENMFWYRQDPGLGLRLIYFSYDVKMKEKGDIPEGYSVSREKKERFSLILESASTNQTSMYLCASSFSTNQPQHFGDGTRLSIL.